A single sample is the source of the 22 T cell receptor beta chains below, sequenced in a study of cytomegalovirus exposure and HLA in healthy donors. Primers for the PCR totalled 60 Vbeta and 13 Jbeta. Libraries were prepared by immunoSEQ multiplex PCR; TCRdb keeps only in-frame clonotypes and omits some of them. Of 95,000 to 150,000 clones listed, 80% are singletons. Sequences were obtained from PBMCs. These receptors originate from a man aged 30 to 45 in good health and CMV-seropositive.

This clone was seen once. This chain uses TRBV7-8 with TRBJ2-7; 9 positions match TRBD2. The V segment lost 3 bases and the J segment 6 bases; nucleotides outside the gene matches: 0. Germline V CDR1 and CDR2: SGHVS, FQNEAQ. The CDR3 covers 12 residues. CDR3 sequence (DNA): TGTGCCAGCAGCTTTAGCGGGGGCGAGCAGTACTTC. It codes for CASSFSGGEQYF.

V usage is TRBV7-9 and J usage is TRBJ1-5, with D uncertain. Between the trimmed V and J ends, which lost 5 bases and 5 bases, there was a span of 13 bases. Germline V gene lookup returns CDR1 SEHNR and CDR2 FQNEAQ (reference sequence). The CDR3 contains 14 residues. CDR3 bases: TGTGCCAGCAGCCAAGGACTGAATGATCAGCCCCAGCATTTT. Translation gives CASSQGLNDQPQHF.

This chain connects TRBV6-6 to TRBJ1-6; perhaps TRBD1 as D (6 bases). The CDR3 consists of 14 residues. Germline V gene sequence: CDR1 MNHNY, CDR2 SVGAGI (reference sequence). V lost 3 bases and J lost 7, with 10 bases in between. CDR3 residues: CASSYQGNNSPLHF. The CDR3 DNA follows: TGTGCCAGCAGTTATCAGGGGAACAATTCACCCCTCCACTTT.

The CDR3 reads CASRSRGLDGYTF. The CDR3, as DNA: TGTGCCAGCAGGAGCAGGGGGCTGGATGGCTACACCTTC. The V and J genes are TRBV27 and TRBJ1-2; 8 bases align to TRBD1. V trimming: 6 bases; J trimming: 6 bases; junction bases outside the gene matches: 6. Germline CDR1 and CDR2: MNHEY and SMNVEV (reference sequence). This CDR3 contains 13 residues.

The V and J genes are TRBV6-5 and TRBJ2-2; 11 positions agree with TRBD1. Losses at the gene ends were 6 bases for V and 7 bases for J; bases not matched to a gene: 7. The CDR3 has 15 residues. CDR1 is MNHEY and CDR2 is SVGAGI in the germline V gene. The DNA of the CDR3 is TGTGCCAGCAGACTCGGACAGGGGGCTGGCGGGGAGCTGTTTTTT. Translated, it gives CASRLGQGAGGELFF.

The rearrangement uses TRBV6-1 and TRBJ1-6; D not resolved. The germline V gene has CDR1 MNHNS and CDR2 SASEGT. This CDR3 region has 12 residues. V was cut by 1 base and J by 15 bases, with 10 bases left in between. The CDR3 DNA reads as TGTGCCAGCAGTGAAGTTGGACTCCTCCTCCACTTT. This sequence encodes CASSEVGLLLHF.

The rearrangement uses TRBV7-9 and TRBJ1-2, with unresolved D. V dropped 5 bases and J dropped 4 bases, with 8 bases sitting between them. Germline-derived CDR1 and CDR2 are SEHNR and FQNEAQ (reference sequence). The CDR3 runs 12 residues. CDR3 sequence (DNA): TGTGCCAGCAGCCATTGGGCCTATGGCTACACCTTC. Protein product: CASSHWAYGYTF.

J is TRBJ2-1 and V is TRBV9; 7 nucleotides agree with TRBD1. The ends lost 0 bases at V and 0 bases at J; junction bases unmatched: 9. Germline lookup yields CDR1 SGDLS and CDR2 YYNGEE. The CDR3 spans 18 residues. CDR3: CASSVELGQESSYNEQFF. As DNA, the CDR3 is TGTGCCAGCAGCGTAGAATTAGGACAGGAGAGCTCCTACAATGAGCAGTTCTTC.

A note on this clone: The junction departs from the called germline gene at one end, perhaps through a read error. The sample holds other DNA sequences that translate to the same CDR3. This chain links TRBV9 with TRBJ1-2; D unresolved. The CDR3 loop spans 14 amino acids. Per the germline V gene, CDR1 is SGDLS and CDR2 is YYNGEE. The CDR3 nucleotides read TGTGCCAGTAGCGTAGCGGGTTCGGACTATGGCTACACCTTC. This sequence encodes CASSVAGSDYGYTF.

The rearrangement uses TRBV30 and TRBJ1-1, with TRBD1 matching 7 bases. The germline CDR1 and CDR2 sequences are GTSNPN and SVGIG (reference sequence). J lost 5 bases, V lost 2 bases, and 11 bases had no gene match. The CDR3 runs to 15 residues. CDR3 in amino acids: CAWSPRGQGGTEAFF. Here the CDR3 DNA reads TGTGCCTGGAGTCCCCGGGGGCAGGGGGGAACTGAAGCTTTCTTT. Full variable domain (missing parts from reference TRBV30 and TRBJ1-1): SQTIHQWPATLVQPVGSPLSLECTVEGTSNPNLYWYRQAAGRGLQLLFYSVGIGQISSEVPQNLSASRPQDRQFILSSKKLLLSDSGFYLCAWSPRGQGGTEAFFGQGTRLTVV.

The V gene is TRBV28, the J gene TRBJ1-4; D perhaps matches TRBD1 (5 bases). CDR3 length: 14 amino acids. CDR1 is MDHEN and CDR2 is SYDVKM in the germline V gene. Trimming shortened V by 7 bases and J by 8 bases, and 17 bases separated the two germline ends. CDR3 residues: CASNGVSGIEKLFF. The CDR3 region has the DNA TGTGCCAGCAATGGAGTTTCAGGGATCGAAAAACTGTTTTTT. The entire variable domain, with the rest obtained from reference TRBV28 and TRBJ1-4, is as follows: DVKVTQSSRYLVKRTGEKVFLECVQDMDHENMFWYRQDPGLGLRLIYFSYDVKMKEKGDIPEGYSVSREKKERFSLILESASTNQTSMYLCASNGVSGIEKLFFGSGTQLSVL.

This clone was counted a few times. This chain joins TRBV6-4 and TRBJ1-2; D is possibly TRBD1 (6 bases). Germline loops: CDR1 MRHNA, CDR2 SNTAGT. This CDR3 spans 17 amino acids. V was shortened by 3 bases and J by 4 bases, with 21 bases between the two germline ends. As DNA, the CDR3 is TGTGCCAGCAGTGATTTTAGCAGGGGTAATCACATCTATGGCTACACCTTC. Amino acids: CASSDFSRGNHIYGYTF.

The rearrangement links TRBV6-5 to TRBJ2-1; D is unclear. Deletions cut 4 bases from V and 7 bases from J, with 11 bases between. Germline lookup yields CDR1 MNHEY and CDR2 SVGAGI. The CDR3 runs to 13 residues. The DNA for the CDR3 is TGTGCCAGCAGTTCACCATCTAGGAATGAGCAGTTCTTC. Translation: CASSSPSRNEQFF.

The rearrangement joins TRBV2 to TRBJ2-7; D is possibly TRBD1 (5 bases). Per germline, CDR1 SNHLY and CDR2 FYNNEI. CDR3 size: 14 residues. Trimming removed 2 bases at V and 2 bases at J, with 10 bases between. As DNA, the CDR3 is TGTGCCAGCAGTGAATTGCAGGGTCCCTACGAGCAGTACTTC. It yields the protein CASSELQGPYEQYF.

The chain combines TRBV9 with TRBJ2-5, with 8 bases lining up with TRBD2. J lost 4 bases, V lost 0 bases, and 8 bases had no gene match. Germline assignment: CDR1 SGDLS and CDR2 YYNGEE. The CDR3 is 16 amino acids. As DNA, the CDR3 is TGTGCCAGCAGCGTAGGTTCGAGGGCGGGAGGAGAGACCCAGTACTTC. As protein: CASSVGSRAGGETQYF.

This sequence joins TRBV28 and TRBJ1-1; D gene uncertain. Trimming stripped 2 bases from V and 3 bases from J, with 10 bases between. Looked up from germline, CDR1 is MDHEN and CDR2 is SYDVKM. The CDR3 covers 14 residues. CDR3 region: CASSLVWQDTEAFF. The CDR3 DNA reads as TGTGCCAGCAGTTTAGTTTGGCAAGACACTGAAGCTTTCTTT.

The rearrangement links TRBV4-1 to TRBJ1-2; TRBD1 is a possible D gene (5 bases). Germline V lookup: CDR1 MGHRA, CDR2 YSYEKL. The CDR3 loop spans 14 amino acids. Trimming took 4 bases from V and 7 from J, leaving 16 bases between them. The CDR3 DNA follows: TGCGCCAGCAGCCCGGGGGAAAGGGGACGTGGCTACACCTTC. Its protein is CASSPGERGRGYTF.

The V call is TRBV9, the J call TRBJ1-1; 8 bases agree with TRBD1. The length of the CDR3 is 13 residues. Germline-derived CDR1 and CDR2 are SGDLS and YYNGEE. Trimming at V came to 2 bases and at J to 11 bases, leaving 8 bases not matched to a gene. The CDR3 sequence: CASSVGQGGRAFF. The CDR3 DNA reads TGTGCCAGCAGCGTCGGACAGGGTGGAAGGGCTTTCTTT.

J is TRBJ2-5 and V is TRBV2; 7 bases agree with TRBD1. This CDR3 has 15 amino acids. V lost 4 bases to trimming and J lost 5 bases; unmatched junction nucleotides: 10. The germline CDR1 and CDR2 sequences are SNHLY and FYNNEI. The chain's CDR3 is CASSGNTGVGETQYF. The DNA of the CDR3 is TGTGCCAGCAGTGGGAACACAGGGGTAGGGGAGACCCAGTACTTC. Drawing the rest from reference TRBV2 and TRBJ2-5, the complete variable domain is EPEVTQTPSHQVTQMGQEVILRCVPISNHLYFYWYRQILGQKVEFLVSFYNNEISEKSEIFDDQFSVERPDGSNFTLKIRSTKLEDSAMYFCASSGNTGVGETQYFGPGTRLLVL.

The CDR3: CASSRPGAYEQYF. CDR3 nucleotides: TGTGCCAGCAGTCGCCCGGGGGCCTACGAGCAGTACTTC. The chain links TRBV6-1 to TRBJ2-7; the D gene is possibly TRBD2 (6 bases). The CDR3 is 13 residues long. Germline loops: CDR1 MNHNS, CDR2 SASEGT. Trimming took off 5 bases at V and 2 bases at J, with 10 bases between the two ends.

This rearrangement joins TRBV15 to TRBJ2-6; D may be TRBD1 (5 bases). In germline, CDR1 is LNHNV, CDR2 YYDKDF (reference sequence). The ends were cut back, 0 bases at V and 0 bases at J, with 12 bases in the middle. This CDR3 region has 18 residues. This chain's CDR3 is CATSRDGAGLSGANVLTF. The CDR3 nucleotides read TGTGCCACCAGCAGAGATGGGGCAGGCCTCTCTGGGGCCAACGTCCTGACTTTC.

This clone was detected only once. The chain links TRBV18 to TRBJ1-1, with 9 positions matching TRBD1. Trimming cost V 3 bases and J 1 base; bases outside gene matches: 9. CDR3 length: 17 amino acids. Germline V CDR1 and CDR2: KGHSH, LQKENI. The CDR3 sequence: CASSPRGKGQGNTEAFF. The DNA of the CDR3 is TGTGCCAGCTCACCTAGGGGTAAGGGACAGGGGAACACTGAAGCTTTCTTT. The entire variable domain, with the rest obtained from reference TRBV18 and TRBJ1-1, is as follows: NAGVMQNPRHLVRRRGQEARLRCSPMKGHSHVYWYRQLPEEGLKFMVYLQKENIIDESGMPKERFSAEFPKEGPSILRIQQVVRGDSAAYFCASSPRGKGQGNTEAFFGQGTRLTVV.